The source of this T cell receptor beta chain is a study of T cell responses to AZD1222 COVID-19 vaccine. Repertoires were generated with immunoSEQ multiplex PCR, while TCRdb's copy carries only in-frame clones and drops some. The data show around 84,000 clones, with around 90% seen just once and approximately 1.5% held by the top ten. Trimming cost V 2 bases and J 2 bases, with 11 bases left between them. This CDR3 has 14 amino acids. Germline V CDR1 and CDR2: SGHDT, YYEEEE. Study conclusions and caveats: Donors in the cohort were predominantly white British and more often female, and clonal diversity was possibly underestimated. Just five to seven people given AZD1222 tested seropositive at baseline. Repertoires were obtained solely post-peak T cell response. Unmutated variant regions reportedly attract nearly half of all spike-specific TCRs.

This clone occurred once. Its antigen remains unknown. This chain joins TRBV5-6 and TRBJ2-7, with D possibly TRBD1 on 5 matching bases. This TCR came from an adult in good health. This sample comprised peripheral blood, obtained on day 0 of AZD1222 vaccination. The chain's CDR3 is CASSLGASTYEQYF. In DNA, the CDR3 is TGTGCCAGCAGCTTAGGGGCATCAACCTACGAGCAGTACTTC.